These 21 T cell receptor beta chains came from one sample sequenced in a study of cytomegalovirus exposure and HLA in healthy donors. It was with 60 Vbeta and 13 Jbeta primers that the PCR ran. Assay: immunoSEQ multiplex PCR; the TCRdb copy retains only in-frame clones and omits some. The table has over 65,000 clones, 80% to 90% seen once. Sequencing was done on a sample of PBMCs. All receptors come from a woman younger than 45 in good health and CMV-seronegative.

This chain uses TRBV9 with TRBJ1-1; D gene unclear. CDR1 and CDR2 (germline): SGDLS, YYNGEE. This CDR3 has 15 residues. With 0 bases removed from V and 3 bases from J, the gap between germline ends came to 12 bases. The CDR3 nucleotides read TGTGCCAGCAGCGTAGGACACCAGAAGGACACTGAAGCTTTCTTT. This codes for CASSVGHQKDTEAFF.

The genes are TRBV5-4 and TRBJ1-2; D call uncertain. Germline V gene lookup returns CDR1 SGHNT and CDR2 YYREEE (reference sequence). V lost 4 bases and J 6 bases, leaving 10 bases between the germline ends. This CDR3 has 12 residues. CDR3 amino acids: CASSGGFDGYTF. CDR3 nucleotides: TGTGCCAGCAGCGGAGGATTCGATGGCTACACCTTC.

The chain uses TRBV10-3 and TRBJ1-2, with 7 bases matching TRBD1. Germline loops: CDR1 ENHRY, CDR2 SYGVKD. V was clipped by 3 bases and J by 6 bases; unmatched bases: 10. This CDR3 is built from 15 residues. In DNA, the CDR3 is TGTGCCATCAGTGACCCTGGGACAGTGAAGAATGGCTACACCTTC. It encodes CAISDPGTVKNGYTF.

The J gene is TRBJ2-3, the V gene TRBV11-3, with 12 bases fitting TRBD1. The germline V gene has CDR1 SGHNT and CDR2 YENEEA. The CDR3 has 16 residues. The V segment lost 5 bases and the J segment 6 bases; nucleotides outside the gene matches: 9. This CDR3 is CASSRQGTGGADTQYF. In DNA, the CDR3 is TGTGCCAGCAGCCGCCAAGGGACAGGGGGCGCGGATACGCAGTATTTT.

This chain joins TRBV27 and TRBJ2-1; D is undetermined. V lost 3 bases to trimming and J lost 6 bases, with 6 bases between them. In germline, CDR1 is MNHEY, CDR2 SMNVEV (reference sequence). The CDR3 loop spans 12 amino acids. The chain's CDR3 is CASSFDFNEQFF. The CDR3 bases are TGTGCCAGCAGTTTCGACTTCAATGAGCAGTTCTTC.

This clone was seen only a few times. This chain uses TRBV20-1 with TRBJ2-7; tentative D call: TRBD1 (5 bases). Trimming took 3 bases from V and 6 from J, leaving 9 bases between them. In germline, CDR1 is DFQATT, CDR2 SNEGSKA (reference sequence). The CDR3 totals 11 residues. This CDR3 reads CSASTQGEQYF. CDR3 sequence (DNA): TGCAGTGCTAGCACCCAGGGCGAGCAGTACTTC.

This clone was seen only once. The CDR3 sequence: CASSTDRGDQPQHF. CDR3 in DNA: TGTGCCAGCAGTACCGACAGGGGGGATCAGCCCCAGCATTTT. V and J are TRBV6-6 and TRBJ1-5, with 9 bases fitting TRBD1. The CDR3 covers 14 residues. Germline V CDR1 and CDR2: MNHNY, SVGAGI (reference sequence). V shed 5 bases and J 5 bases; nucleotides not matched to a gene: 4.

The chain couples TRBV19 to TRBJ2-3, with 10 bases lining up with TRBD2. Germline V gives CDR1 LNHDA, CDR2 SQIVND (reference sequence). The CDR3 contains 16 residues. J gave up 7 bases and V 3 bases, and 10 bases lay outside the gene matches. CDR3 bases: TGTGCCAGTAGTATCATCACTAGCGGGGCGAGGAATACGCAGTATTTT. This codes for CASSIITSGARNTQYF. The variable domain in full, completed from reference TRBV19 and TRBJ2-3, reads DGGITQSPKYLFRKEGQNVTLSCEQNLNHDAMYWYRQDPGQGLRLIYYSQIVNDFQKGDIAEGYSVSREKKESFPLTVTSAQKNPTAFYLCASSIITSGARNTQYFGPGTRLTVL.

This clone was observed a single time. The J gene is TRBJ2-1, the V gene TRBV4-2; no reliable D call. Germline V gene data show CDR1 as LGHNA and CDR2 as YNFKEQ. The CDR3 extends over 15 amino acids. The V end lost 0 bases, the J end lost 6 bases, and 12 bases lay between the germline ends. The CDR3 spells CASSQDRQLGNEQFF. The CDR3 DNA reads TGTGCCAGCAGCCAAGATAGACAATTAGGCAATGAGCAGTTCTTC.

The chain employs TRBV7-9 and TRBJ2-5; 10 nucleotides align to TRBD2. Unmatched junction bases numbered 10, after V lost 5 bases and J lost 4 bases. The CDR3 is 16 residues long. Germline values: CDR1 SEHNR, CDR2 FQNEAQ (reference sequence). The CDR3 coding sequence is TGTGCCAGCAGCCCTAGGGCTGTAGCGGGGGGAGAGACCCAGTACTTC. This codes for CASSPRAVAGGETQYF. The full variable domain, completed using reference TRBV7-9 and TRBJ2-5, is DTGVSQNPRHKITKRGQNVTFRCDPISEHNRLYWYRQTLGQGPEFLTYFQNEAQLEKSRLLSDRFSAERPKGSFSTLEIQRTEQGDSAMYLCASSPRAVAGGETQYFGPGTRLLVL.

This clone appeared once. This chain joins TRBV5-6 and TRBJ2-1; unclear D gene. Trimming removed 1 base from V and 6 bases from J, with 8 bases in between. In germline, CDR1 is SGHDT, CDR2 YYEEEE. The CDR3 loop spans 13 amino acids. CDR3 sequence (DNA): TGTGCCAGCAGCTTGAATCCTCCCAATGAGCAGTTCTTC. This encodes CASSLNPPNEQFF.

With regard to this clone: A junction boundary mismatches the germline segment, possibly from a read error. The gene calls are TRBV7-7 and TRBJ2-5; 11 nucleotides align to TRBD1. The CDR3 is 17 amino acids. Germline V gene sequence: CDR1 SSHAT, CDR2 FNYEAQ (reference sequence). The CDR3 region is CASSFGAGTGGQETQYF. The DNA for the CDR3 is TGTGCTAGCAGCTTCGGTGCGGGGACAGGGGGACAAGAGACCCAGTACTTC. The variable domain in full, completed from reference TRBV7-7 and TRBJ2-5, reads GAGVSQSPRYKVTKRGQDVTLRCDPISSHATLYWYQQALGQGPEFLTYFNYEAQPDKSGLPSDRFSAERPEGSISTLTIQRTEQRDSAMYRCASSFGAGTGGQETQYFGPGTRLLVL.

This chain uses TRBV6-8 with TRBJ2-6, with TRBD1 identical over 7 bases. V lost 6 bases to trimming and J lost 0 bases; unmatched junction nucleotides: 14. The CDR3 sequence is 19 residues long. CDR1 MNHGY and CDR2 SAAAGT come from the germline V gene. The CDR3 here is CASSYKQGKLPSGANVLTF. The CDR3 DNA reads TGTGCCAGCAGCTACAAACAGGGGAAGCTACCCTCTGGGGCCAACGTCCTGACTTTC.

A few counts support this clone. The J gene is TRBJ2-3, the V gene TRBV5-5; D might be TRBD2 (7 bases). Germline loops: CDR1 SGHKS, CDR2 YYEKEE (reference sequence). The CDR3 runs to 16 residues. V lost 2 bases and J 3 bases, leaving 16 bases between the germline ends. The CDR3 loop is CASSFGDGGRTDTQYF. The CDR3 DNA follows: TGTGCCAGCAGCTTTGGGGACGGGGGGCGAACAGATACGCAGTATTTT.

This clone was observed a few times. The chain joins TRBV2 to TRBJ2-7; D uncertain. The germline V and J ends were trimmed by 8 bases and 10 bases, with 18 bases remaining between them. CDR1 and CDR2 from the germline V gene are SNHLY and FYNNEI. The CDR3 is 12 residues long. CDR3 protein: CASSPLGRSQYF. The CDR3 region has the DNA TGTGCCAGCTCTCCGCTGGGCCGCTCACAGTACTTC.

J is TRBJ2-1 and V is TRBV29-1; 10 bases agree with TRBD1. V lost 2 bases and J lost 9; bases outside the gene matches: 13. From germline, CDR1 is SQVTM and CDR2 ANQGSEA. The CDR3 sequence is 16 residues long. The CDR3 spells CSVELDRDRGFGEQFF. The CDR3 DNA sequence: TGCAGCGTTGAACTCGACCGGGACAGGGGATTCGGTGAGCAGTTCTTC.

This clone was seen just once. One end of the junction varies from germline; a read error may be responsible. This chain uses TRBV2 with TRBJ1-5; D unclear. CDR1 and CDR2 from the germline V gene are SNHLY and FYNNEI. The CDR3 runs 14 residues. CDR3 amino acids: CASRDPTAGAGLFF. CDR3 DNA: TGTGCCAGCAGAGACCCGACCGCGGGAGCAGGACTCTTTTTT.

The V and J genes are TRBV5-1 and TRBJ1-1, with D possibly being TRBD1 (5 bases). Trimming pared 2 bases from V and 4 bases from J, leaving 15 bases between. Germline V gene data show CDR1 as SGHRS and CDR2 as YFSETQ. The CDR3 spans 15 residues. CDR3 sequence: CASSFSGTGVTEAFF. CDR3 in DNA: TGCGCCAGCAGCTTTTCCGGGACTGGGGTCACTGAAGCTTTCTTT.

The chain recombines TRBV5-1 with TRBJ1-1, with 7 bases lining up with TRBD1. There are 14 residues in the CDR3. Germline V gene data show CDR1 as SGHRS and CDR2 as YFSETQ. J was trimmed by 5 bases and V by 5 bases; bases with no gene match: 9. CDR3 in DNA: TGCGCCAGCAGGGGACGGACAGGAGGGACTGAAGCTTTCTTT. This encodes CASRGRTGGTEAFF.

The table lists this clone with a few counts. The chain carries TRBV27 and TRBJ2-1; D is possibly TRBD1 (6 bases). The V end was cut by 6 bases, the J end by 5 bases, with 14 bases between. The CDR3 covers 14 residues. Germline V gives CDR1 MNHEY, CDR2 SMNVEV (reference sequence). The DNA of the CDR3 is TGTGCCAGCAGAACTAAGGGGACAAACAATGAGCAGTTCTTC. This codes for CASRTKGTNNEQFF.

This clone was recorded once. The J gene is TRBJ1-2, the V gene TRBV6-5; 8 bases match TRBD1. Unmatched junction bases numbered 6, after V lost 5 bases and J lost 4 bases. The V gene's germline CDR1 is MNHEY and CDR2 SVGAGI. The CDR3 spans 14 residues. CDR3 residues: CASSARGRAYGYTF. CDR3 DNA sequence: TGTGCCAGCAGTGCCAGGGGGCGCGCCTATGGCTACACCTTC.